These 25 T cell receptor beta chains share one sample of origin, sequenced in a study of T cell changes during pregnancy in multiple sclerosis. Profiling relied on immunoSEQ multiplex PCR, and the TCRdb table lists in-frame clones only, not all of them. The sample has approximately 88,000 clones, approximately 94% seen once; the top ten hold approximately 0.8%. The sequenced sample was peripheral blood, obtained in the third trimester of pregnancy. Source of these receptors: a female donor with multiple sclerosis, enrolled in a pregnancy study.

This chain joins TRBV7-8 and TRBJ2-7; D might be TRBD1 (6 bases). CDR3 length: 14 amino acids. V was shortened by 5 bases and J by 0 bases, with 11 bases between the two germline ends. The germline V gene encodes CDR1 SGHVS and CDR2 FQNEAQ. For the CDR3, the DNA is TGTGCCAGCAGCATCACAGGGAGCTCCTACGAGCAGTACTTC. This sequence encodes CASSITGSSYEQYF.

The J gene is TRBJ2-1, the V gene TRBV19; 11 bases are shared with TRBD1. With V trimmed by 6 bases and J by 8 bases, 9 bases remained unmatched. The germline gives CDR1 LNHDA, CDR2 SQIVND (reference sequence). This CDR3 region has 15 residues. Here the CDR3 reads CASSDGTGGPDEQFF. CDR3 nucleotide sequence: TGTGCCAGTAGCGACGGGACAGGGGGGCCGGATGAGCAGTTCTTC.

The chain couples TRBV9 to TRBJ2-7; a possible D gene is TRBD1 (6 bases). Germline CDR1 SGDLS, CDR2 YYNGEE. V shed 0 bases and J shed 3 bases, with 10 bases lying between them. This CDR3 comprises 14 residues. DNA of the CDR3: TGTGCCAGCAGCGTAGCTGTAGGGGGCTACGAGCAGTACTTC. The encoded protein is CASSVAVGGYEQYF.

This chain links TRBV7-9 with TRBJ2-2; D remains ambiguous. Germline V gene sequence: CDR1 SEHNR, CDR2 FQNEAQ (reference sequence). The CDR3 is 15 residues long. V lost 0 bases, J lost 5 bases, and 10 bases lay in between. CDR3 nucleotides: TGTGCCAGCAGCTTAGCGGGCGCAGGTACCGGGGAGCTGTTTTTT. Translation gives CASSLAGAGTGELFF.

The chain combines TRBV2 with TRBJ2-7, with D possibly being TRBD2 (5 bases). The CDR3 is 14 amino acids. CDR1 is SNHLY, CDR2 FYNNEI, per germline. Trimming shortened V by 6 bases and J by 2 bases, and 14 bases separated the two germline ends. CDR3 coding DNA: TGTGCCAGCAGCCCCACCGGGATCCCCTACGAGCAGTACTTC. Translating it yields CASSPTGIPYEQYF.

Here the CDR3 DNA reads TGTGCCAGTACCCAGTTCCGGAACACTGAAGCTTTCTTT. The encoded protein is CASTQFRNTEAFF. V gene TRBV19 combines with J gene TRBJ1-1; D call uncertain. This CDR3 has 13 residues. Per germline, CDR1 LNHDA and CDR2 SQIVND (reference sequence). The V end was cut by 7 bases, the J end by 1 base, with 10 bases between.

The chain employs TRBV27 and TRBJ2-1; TRBD2 agrees at 9 bases. The CDR3 contains 17 residues. Germline CDR1 MNHEY, CDR2 SMNVEV (reference sequence). With V trimmed by 5 bases and J by 3 bases, 11 bases remained unmatched. The chain's CDR3 is CASSPPLRREGYNEQFF. CDR3 nucleotides: TGTGCCAGCAGTCCTCCCTTACGGCGGGAGGGCTACAATGAGCAGTTCTTC.

The J gene is TRBJ1-5, the V gene TRBV27; D gene ambiguous. V was trimmed by 5 bases and J by 1 base, leaving 12 bases between them. Germline V CDR1 and CDR2: MNHEY, SMNVEV (reference sequence). The CDR3 is 15 residues long. CDR3 in DNA: TGTGCCAGCAGTGCGTATTTCCCGAGCAATCAGCCCCAGCATTTT. As protein: CASSAYFPSNQPQHF.

The chain uses TRBV15 and TRBJ1-2, with 10 bases identical to TRBD1. V dropped 3 bases and J dropped 2; count of bases not matched to a gene: 3. Germline CDR1 is LNHNV and CDR2 is YYDKDF (reference sequence). This CDR3 is 15 amino acids long. This chain's CDR3 is CATSRDRGMNYGYTF. The CDR3 nucleotides read TGTGCCACCAGCAGGGACAGGGGGATGAACTATGGCTACACCTTC.

The J gene is TRBJ2-1, the V gene TRBV28; 11 positions match TRBD2. Germline-derived CDR1 and CDR2 are MDHEN and SYDVKM. V lost 1 base, J lost 1 base, and 9 bases stayed unmatched. The CDR3 has 19 residues. The chain's CDR3 is CASSLLAGGPEVSYNEQFF. DNA of the CDR3: TGTGCCAGCAGTTTATTAGCGGGAGGGCCGGAAGTTTCCTACAATGAGCAGTTCTTC.

The chain uses TRBV7-8 and TRBJ1-4, with unresolved D. Trimming took off 1 base at V and 7 bases at J, with 13 bases between the two ends. Germline loops: CDR1 SGHVS, CDR2 FQNEAQ. The CDR3 covers 15 residues. In nucleotides, the CDR3 is TGTGCCAGCAGCTTAGTTCCGGTCTGGTCTGAAAAACTGTTTTTT. It codes for CASSLVPVWSEKLFF.

This rearrangement joins TRBV11-2 to TRBJ2-3, with 9 bases aligning to TRBD2. The CDR3 covers 11 residues. Germline loops: CDR1 SGHAT, CDR2 FQNNGV. V lost 2 bases and J lost 15; bases outside the gene matches: 3. The CDR3 DNA is TGTGCCAGCAGCTTATTTAGCGGGAGCTATTTT. Residues: CASSLFSGSYF.

The V and J genes are TRBV7-2 and TRBJ2-2; 13 nucleotides align to TRBD2. V lost 2 bases and J lost 7; bases outside the gene matches: 7. Germline V lookup: CDR1 SGHTA, CDR2 FQGNSA. The CDR3 runs 17 residues. CDR3 DNA: TGTGCCAGCAGCTTACCCGGACTAGCGGGAGTAATCGGGGAGCTGTTTTTT. Its protein product is CASSLPGLAGVIGELFF.

The CDR3 loop is CASSQAEGAYNEQFF. As DNA, the CDR3 is TGCGCCAGCAGCCAAGCGGAGGGGGCGTACAATGAGCAGTTCTTC. The J gene is TRBJ2-1, the V gene TRBV5-1; perhaps TRBD1 as D (7 bases). V was cut by 4 bases and J by 4 bases, with 15 bases left in between. The CDR3 contains 15 residues. The V gene's germline CDR1 is SGHRS and CDR2 YFSETQ. The whole variable domain, filled in from reference TRBV5-1 and TRBJ2-1, reads KAGVTQTPRYLIKTRGQQVTLSCSPISGHRSVSWYQQTPGQGLQFLFEYFSETQRNKGNFPGRFSGRQFSNSRSEMNVSTLELGDSALYLCASSQAEGAYNEQFFGPGTRLTVL.

This clone was found once. This sequence joins TRBV9 and TRBJ2-1; D is ambiguous. The length of the CDR3 is 12 residues. V was shortened by 2 bases and J by 7 bases, with 7 bases between the two germline ends. Germline lookup yields CDR1 SGDLS and CDR2 YYNGEE. In nucleotides, the CDR3 is TGTGCCAGCAGCGTGTTCTTAAATGAGCAGTTCTTC. Its translation: CASSVFLNEQFF.

The genes are TRBV19 and TRBJ2-7; 10 nucleotides match TRBD1. J lost 3 bases, V lost 5 bases, and 10 bases had no gene match. Germline V gene lookup returns CDR1 LNHDA and CDR2 SQIVND (reference sequence). The CDR3 is 16 amino acids. CDR3 nucleotide sequence: TGTGCCAGTAGTTTGGGACAGGGGAACCCTTTCTACGAGCAGTACTTC. Protein product: CASSLGQGNPFYEQYF.

The chain combines TRBV5-1 with TRBJ1-1; 7 bases match TRBD1. The CDR3 has 14 amino acids. Trimming at V came to 4 bases and at J to 2 bases, leaving 5 bases not matched to a gene. Germline V gives CDR1 SGHRS, CDR2 YFSETQ. CDR3 coding DNA: TGCGCCAGCAGCCCGGGGACAGTTAACACTGAAGCTTTCTTT. Its translation is CASSPGTVNTEAFF.

This rearrangement joins TRBV6-5 to TRBJ2-1; TRBD2 agrees at 9 bases. V was pared by 7 bases and J by 11 bases, with 15 bases of the junction left unmatched. Per germline, CDR1 MNHEY and CDR2 SVGAGI. This CDR3 contains 15 residues. The CDR3 sequence: CASIQLAGTSMKQFF. The CDR3, as DNA: TGTGCCAGCATTCAGCTAGCGGGAACCTCAATGAAGCAGTTCTTC.

The chain has TRBV30 and TRBJ2-4, with D perhaps TRBD1 (5 bases). Germline V gene sequence: CDR1 GTSNPN, CDR2 SVGIG (reference sequence). The CDR3 runs 16 residues. V was pared by 0 bases and J by 0 bases, with 12 bases between. The CDR3 DNA is TGTGCCTGGAGTGTTACAGGAGTTCTAGCCAAAAACATTCAGTACTTC. Translated: CAWSVTGVLAKNIQYF.

The CDR3 loop reads CASSFLGRQNYGYTF. The CDR3 DNA is TGTGCCAGCAGTTTCCTAGGTAGACAGAACTATGGCTACACCTTC. This chain uses TRBV27 with TRBJ1-2; TRBD1 is a possible D gene (5 bases). V gave up 3 bases and J gave up 2 bases, with 13 bases separating them. CDR1 and CDR2 (germline): MNHEY, SMNVEV (reference sequence). CDR3 size: 15 residues.

V and J are TRBV27 and TRBJ1-2; D not certain. V lost 5 bases and J lost 4, with 11 bases in between. Germline CDR1 reads MNHEY; CDR2 reads SMNVEV (reference sequence). The CDR3 sequence is 13 residues long. This chain's CDR3 is CASSGSVPYGYTF. Here the CDR3 DNA reads TGTGCCAGCAGTGGTTCAGTACCCTATGGCTACACCTTC.

The table lists this clone with a few counts. The chain is built from TRBV6-1 and TRBJ1-2; D is possibly TRBD1 (6 bases). The V end was cut by 2 bases, the J end by 3 bases, with 10 bases between. The CDR3 is 14 amino acids. CDR1 MNHNS and CDR2 SASEGT come from the germline V gene. The CDR3 region has the DNA TGTGCCAGCAGTGAATTGGGGACATACTATGGCTACACCTTC. As protein: CASSELGTYYGYTF.

V and J are TRBV29-1 and TRBJ2-5, with a weak D call TRBD2 (5 bases). TRBJ2-7 explains the end of the DNA better; the J call may be wrong. The CDR3 has 13 amino acids. CDR1 SQVTM and CDR2 ANQGSEA come from the germline V gene. The CDR3 loop is CSVVTDYSYEQYF. DNA for the CDR3: TGCAGCGTTGTAACTGACTACTCCTACGAGCAGTACTTC.

The chain employs TRBV7-9 and TRBJ2-1; D is perhaps TRBD1 (6 bases). V was shortened by 5 bases and J by 8 bases, with 10 bases between the two germline ends. Per germline, CDR1 SEHNR and CDR2 FQNEAQ (reference sequence). The CDR3 has 12 amino acids. The DNA for the CDR3 is TGTGCCAGCAGCCCAAGGGGGTATGAGCAGTTCTTC. This gives the protein CASSPRGYEQFF. Drawing the rest from reference TRBV7-9 and TRBJ2-1, the complete variable domain is DTGVSQNPRHKITKRGQNVTFRCDPISEHNRLYWYRQTLGQGPEFLTYFQNEAQLEKSRLLSDRFSAERPKGSFSTLEIQRTEQGDSAMYLCASSPRGYEQFFGPGTRLTVL.

The chain employs TRBV2 and TRBJ2-1; 8 bases align to TRBD1. Germline lookup yields CDR1 SNHLY and CDR2 FYNNEI. CDR3 length equals 15 residues. Trimming at V came to 1 base and at J to 7 bases, leaving 6 bases not matched to a gene. The CDR3, as DNA: TGTGCCAGCAGTGAAGTCAGGGGGCCCCATAATGAGCAGTTCTTC. Amino acids: CASSEVRGPHNEQFF.